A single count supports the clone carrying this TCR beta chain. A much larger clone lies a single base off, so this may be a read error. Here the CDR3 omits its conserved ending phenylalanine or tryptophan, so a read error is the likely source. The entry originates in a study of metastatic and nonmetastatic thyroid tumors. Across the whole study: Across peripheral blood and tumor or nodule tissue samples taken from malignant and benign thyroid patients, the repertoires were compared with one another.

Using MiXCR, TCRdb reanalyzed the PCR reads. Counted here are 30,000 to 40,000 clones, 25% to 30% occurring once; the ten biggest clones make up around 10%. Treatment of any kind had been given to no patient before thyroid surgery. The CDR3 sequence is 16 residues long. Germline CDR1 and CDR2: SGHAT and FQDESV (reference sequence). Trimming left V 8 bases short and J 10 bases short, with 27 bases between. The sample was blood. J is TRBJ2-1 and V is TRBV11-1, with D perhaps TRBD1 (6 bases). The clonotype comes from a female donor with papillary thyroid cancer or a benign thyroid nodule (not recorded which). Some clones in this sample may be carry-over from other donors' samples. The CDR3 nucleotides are TGTGCCAGCGGCGCCAGCTCAGGCAGGGGTTTAGGAGAGCAGTTCCTC. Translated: CASGASSGRGLGEQFL.